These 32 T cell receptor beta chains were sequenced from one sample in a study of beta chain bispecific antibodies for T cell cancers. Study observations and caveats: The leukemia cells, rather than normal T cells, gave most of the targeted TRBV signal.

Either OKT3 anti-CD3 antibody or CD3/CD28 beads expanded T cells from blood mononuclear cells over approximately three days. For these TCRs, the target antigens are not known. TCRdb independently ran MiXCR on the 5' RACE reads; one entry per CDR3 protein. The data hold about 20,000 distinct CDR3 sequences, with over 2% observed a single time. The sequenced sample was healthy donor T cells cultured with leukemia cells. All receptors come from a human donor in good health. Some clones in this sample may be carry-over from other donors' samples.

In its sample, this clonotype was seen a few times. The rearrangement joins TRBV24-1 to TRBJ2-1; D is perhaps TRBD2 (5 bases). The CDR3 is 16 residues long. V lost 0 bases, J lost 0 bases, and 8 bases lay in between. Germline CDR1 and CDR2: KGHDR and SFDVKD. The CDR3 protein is CATSDLEGSSYNEQFF. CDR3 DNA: TGTGCCACCAGTGATTTGGAGGGCAGCTCCTACAATGAGCAGTTCTTC.

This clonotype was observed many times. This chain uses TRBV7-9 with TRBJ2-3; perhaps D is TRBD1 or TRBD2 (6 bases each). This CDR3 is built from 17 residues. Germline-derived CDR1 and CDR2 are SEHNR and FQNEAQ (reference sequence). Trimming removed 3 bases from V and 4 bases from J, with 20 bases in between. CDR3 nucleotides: TGTGCCAGCAGCTTCTGGTCACTCCTCGGGGGCCCAGATACGCAGTATTTT. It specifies CASSFWSLLGGPDTQYF.

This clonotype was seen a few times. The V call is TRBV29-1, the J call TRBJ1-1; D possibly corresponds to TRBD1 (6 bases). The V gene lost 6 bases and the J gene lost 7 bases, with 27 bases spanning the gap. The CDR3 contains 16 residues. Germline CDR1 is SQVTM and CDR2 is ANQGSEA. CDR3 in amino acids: CSVGGLITGATDEAFF. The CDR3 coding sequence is TGCAGCGTGGGGGGTTTGATCACGGGGGCGACGGATGAAGCTTTCTTT.

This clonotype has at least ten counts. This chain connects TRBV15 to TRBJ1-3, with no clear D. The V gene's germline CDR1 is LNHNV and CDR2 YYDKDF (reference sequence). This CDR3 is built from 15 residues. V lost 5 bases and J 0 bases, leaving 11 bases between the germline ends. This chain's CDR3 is CATSPGRNSGNTIYF. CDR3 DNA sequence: TGTGCCACCAGCCCCGGACGGAACTCTGGAAACACCATATATTTT.

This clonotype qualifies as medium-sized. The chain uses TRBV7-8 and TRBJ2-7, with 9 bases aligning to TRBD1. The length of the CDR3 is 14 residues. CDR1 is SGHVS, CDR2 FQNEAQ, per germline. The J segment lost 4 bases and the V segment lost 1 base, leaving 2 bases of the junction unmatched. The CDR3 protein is CASSLGGQGYEQYF. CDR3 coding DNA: TGTGCCAGCAGCTTAGGGGGACAGGGTTACGAGCAGTACTTC. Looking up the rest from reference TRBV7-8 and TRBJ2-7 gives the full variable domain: GAGVSQSPRYKVAKRGQDVALRCDPISGHVSLFWYQQALGQGPEFLTYFQNEAQLDKSGLPSDRFFAERPEGSVSTLKIQRTQQEDSAVYLCASSLGGQGYEQYFGPGTRLTVT.

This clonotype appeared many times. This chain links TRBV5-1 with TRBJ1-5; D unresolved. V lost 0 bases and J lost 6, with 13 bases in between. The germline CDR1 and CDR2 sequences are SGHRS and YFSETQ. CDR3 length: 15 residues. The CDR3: CASSLVGGSGQPQHF. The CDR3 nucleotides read TGCGCCAGCAGCTTGGTGGGAGGGTCGGGTCAGCCCCAGCATTTT.

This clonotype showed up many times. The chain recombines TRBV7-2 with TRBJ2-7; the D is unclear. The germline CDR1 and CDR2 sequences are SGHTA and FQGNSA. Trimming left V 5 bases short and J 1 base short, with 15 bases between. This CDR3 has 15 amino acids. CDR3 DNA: TGTGCCAGCAGCGGACCCAAAGTACCATCCTACGAGCAGTACTTC. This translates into CASSGPKVPSYEQYF.

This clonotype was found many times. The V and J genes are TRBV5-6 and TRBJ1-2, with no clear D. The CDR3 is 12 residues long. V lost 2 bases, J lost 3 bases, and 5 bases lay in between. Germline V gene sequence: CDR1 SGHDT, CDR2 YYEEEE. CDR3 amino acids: CASSLRDYGYTF. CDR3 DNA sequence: TGTGCCAGCAGCTTACGGGACTATGGCTACACCTTC.

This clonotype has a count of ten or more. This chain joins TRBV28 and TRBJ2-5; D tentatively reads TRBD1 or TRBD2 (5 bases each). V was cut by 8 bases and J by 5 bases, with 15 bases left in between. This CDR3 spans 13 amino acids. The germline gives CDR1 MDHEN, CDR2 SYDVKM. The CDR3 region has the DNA TGTGCCAGCGAGCCGGGGCAGCGGGAGACCCAGTACTTC. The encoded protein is CASEPGQRETQYF.

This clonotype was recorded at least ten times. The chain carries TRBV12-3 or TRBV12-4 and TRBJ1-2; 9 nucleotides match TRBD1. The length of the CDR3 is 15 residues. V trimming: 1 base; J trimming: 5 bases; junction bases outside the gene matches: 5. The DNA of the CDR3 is TGTGCCAGCAGTTTAGACGGGACAGGGTTTTATGGCTACACCTTC. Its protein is CASSLDGTGFYGYTF.

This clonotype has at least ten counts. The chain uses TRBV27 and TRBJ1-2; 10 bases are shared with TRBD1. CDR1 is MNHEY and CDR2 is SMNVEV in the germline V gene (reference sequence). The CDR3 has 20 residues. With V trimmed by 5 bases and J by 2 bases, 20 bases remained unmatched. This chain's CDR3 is CASSDVPGTGDSSINYGYTF. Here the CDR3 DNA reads TGTGCCAGCAGTGATGTCCCCGGGACAGGGGATTCTTCAATCAACTATGGCTACACCTTC.

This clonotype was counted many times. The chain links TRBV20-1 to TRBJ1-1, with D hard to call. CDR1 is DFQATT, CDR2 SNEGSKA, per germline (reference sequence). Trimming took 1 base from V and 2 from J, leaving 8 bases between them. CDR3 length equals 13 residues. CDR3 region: CSARGALNTEAFF. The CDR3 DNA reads TGCAGTGCTAGAGGGGCCCTAAACACTGAAGCTTTCTTT.

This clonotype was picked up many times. CDR3 nucleotides: TGTGCCAGCAGCCAAGGACAGGGGCTGGTCAAAAACATTCAGTACTTC. Protein sequence: CASSQGQGLVKNIQYF. The rearrangement links TRBV2 to TRBJ2-4, with 9 bases fitting TRBD1. CDR1 SNHLY and CDR2 FYNNEI come from the germline V gene. Losses at the gene ends were 6 bases for V and 3 bases for J; bases not matched to a gene: 9. There are 16 residues in the CDR3.

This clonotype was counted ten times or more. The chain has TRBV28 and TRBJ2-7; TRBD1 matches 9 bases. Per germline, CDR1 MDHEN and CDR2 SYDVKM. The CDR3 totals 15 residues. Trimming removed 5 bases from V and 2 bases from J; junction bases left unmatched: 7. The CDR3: CASSLPGQGTYEQYF. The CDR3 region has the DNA TGTGCCAGCAGTCTCCCGGGACAGGGAACCTACGAGCAGTACTTC.

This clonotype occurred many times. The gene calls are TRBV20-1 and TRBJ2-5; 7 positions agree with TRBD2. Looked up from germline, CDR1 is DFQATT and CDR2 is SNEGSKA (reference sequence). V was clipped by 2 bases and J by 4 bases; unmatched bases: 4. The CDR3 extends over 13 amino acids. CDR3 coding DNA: TGCAGTGCTAGACTAGCGGTCCGAGAGACCCAGTACTTC. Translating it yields CSARLAVRETQYF.

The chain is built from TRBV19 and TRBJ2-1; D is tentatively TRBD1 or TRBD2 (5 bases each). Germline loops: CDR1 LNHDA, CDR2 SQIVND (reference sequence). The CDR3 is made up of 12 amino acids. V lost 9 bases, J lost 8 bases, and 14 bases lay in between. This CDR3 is CASGITGDEQFF. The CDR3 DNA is TGTGCCAGCGGGATTACAGGCGATGAGCAGTTCTTC.

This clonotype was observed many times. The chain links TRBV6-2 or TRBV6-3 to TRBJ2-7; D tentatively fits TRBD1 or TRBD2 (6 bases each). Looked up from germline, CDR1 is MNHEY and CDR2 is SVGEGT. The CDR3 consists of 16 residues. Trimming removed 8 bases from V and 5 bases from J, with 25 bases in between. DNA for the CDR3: TGTGCCAGCGCAGTTAAGGTCCTCTACGGGGGCCACGAGCAGTACTTC. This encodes CASAVKVLYGGHEQYF.

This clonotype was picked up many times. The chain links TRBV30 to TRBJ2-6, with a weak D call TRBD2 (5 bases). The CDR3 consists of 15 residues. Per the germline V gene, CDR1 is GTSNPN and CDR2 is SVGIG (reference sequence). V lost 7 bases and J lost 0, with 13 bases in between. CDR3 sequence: CAFTSSASGANVLTF. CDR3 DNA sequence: TGTGCCTTTACTAGTTCGGCCTCTGGGGCCAACGTCCTGACTTTC. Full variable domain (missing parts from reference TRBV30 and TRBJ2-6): SQTIHQWPATLVQPVGSPLSLECTVEGTSNPNLYWYRQAAGRGLQLLFYSVGIGQISSEVPQNLSASRPQDRQFILSSKKLLLSDSGFYLCAFTSSASGANVLTFGAGSRLTVL.

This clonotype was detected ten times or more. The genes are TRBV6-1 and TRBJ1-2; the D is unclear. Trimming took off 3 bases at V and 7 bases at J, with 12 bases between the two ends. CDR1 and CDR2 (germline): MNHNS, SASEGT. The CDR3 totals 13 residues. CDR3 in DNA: TGTGCCAGCAGTGACGGGTTCTCCTCTGGCTACACCTTC. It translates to CASSDGFSSGYTF.

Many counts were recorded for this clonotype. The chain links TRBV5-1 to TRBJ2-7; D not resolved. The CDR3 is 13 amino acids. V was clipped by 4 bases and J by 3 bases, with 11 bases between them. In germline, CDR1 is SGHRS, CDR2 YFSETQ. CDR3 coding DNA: TGCGCCAGCAGCATGGACGGTTACTACGAGCAGTACTTC. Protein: CASSMDGYYEQYF.

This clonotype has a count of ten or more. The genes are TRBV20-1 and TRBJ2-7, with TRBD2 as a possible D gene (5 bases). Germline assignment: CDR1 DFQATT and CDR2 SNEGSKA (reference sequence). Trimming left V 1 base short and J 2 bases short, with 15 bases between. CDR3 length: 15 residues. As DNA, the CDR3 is TGCAGTGCTAGAGGGGAAGACTACTCTCCCTACGAGCAGTACTTC. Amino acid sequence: CSARGEDYSPYEQYF.

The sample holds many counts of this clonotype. The CDR3 sequence: CASSIALGGSRFNEQFF. The CDR3, as DNA: TGTGCCAGTAGTATAGCGTTAGGAGGTTCCCGCTTTAATGAGCAGTTCTTC. V is TRBV19 and J is TRBJ2-1; D is possibly TRBD2 (5 bases). Germline-derived CDR1 and CDR2 are LNHDA and SQIVND (reference sequence). The CDR3 length is 17 residues. V was shortened by 1 base and J by 7 bases, with 20 bases between the two germline ends.

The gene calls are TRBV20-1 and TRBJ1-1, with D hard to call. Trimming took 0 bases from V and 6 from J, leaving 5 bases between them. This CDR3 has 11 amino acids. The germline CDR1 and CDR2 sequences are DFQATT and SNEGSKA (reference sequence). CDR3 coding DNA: TGCAGTGCTAGAGAAGACGCTGAAGCTTTCTTT. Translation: CSAREDAEAFF.

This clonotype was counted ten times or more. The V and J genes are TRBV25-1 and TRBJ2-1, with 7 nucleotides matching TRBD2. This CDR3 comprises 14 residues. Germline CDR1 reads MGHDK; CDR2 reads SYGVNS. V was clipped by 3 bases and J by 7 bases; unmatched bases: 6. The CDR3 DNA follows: TGTGCCAGCAGTGAGTGGGGGGGTGTGAATGAGCAGTTCTTC. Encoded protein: CASSEWGGVNEQFF.

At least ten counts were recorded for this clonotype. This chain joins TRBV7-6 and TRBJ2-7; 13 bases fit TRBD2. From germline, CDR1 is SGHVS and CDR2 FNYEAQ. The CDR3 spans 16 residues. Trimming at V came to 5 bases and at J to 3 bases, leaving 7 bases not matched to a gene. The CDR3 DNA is TGTGCCAGCAGCATTACTAGCGGGGGGGCTGTCTACGAGCAGTACTTC. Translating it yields CASSITSGGAVYEQYF.

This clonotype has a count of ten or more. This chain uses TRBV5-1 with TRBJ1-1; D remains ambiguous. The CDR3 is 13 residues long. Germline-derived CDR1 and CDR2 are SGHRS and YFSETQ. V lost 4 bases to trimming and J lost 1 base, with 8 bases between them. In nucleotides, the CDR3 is TGCGCCAGCAGCCCGACGGAGAACACTGAAGCTTTCTTT. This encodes CASSPTENTEAFF.

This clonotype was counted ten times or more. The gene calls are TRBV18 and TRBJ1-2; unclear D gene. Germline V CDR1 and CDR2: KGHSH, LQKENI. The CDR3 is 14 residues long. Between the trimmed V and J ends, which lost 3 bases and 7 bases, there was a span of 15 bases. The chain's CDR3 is CASSPPSVDPGYTF. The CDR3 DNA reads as TGTGCCAGCTCACCCCCCTCAGTGGATCCTGGCTACACCTTC. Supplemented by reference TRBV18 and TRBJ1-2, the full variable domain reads NAGVMQNPRHLVRRRGQEARLRCSPMKGHSHVYWYRQLPEEGLKFMVYLQKENIIDESGMPKERFSAEFPKEGPSILRIQQVVRGDSAAYFCASSPPSVDPGYTFGSGTRLTVV.

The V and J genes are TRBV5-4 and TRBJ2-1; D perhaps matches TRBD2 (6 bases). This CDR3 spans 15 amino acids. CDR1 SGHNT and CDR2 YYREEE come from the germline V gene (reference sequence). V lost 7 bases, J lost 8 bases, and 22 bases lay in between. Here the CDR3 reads CASLARDSNKDEQFF. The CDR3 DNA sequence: TGTGCCAGCCTAGCACGGGACTCTAATAAGGATGAGCAGTTCTTC.

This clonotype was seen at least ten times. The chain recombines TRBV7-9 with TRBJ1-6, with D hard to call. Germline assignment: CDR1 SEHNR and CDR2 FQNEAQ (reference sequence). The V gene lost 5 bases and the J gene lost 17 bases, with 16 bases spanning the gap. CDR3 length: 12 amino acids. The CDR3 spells CASSEITVTIHF. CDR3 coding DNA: TGTGCCAGCAGCGAAATTACAGTGACTATCCACTTT.

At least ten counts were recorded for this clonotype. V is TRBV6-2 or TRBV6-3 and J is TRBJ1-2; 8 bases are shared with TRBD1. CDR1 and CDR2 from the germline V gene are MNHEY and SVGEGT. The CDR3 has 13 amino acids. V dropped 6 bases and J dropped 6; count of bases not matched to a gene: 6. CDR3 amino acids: CASSPTTGDGYTF. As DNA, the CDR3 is TGTGCCAGCAGCCCAACGACAGGGGATGGCTACACCTTC.

The CDR3 loop reads CASSLARGGQGNEQYF. The CDR3 DNA reads TGTGCCAGCAGTTTAGCCCGGGGAGGACAGGGGAACGAGCAGTACTTC. The chain couples TRBV12-3 or TRBV12-4 to TRBJ2-7; TRBD1 aligns across 9 bases. Trimming removed 0 bases from V and 5 bases from J; junction bases left unmatched: 8. This CDR3 is built from 16 residues.

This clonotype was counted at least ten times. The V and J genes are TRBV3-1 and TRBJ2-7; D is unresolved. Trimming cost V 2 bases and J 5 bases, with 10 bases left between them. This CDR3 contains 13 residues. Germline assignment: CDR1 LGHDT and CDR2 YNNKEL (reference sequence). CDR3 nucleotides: TGTGCCAGCAGCCAATACCCTAAGAACGAGCAGTACTTC. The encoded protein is CASSQYPKNEQYF.